The 16 T cell receptor beta chains presented below share a single source sample, sequenced in a study of sequential checkpoint blockade in melanoma. The assay was immunoSEQ multiplex PCR, and TCRdb's table has in-frame clones only and misses some. The table has under 3,500 clones, 18% seen once; the top ten hold 23%. Treatment in this sample: randomized to nivolumab then ipilimumab (arm A) or the reverse (arm B). The material was tumor tissue (inferred from file names), obtained from a patient given nivolumab and ipilimumab in sequence. All receptors come from a human donor with melanoma.

By sample fraction, this clone is medium-sized (0.01 to 0.1%). The chain carries TRBV11-3 and TRBJ1-4; tentatively, D is TRBD1 (6 bases). Germline V gene lookup returns CDR1 SGHNT and CDR2 YENEEA. Between the trimmed V and J ends, which lost 2 bases and 6 bases, there was a span of 10 bases. The CDR3 consists of 14 residues. The chain's CDR3 is CASSLNRADEKLFF. DNA for the CDR3: TGTGCCAGCAGCTTAAACAGGGCTGATGAAAAACTGTTTTTT. Using reference TRBV11-3 and TRBJ1-4 for the parts outside the CDR3, the full variable domain is EAGVVQSPRYKIIEKKQPVAFWCNPISGHNTLYWYLQNLGQGPELLIRYENEEAVDDSQLPKDRFSAERLKGVDSTLKIQPAELGDSAVYLCASSLNRADEKLFFGSGTQLSVL.

In its sample, this clone is medium-sized. V and J are TRBV6-8 and TRBJ1-1, with a tentative D call TRBD1 (6 bases). CDR1 MNHGY and CDR2 SAAAGT come from the germline V gene. The CDR3 runs to 16 residues. V was shortened by 4 bases and J by 1 base, with 16 bases between the two germline ends. The CDR3 loop reads CASSSLRGTPNTEAFF. CDR3 DNA sequence: TGTGCCAGCAGTTCCTTACGGGGGACACCGAACACTGAAGCTTTCTTT.

Only one count was recorded for this clone. The chain carries TRBV5-1 and TRBJ2-7, with D possibly TRBD1 on 5 matching bases. The CDR3 extends over 15 amino acids. V lost 2 bases and J 1 base, leaving 13 bases between the germline ends. Germline loops: CDR1 SGHRS, CDR2 YFSETQ. The CDR3 region is CASSLSVAGSYEQYF. The CDR3 nucleotides are TGCGCCAGCAGCTTATCAGTGGCAGGGTCCTACGAGCAGTACTTC. The full variable domain, its missing parts supplied by reference TRBV5-1 and TRBJ2-7, is KAGVTQTPRYLIKTRGQQVTLSCSPISGHRSVSWYQQTPGQGLQFLFEYFSETQRNKGNFPGRFSGRQFSNSRSEMNVSTLELGDSALYLCASSLSVAGSYEQYFGPGTRLTVT.

The chain recombines TRBV6-8 with TRBJ1-1, with D unresolved. CDR3 size: 15 residues. Germline V CDR1 and CDR2: MNHGY, SAAAGT. Between the trimmed V and J ends, which lost 2 bases and 0 bases, there was a span of 10 bases. CDR3 nucleotides: TGTGCCAGCAGTTACGATACGGTTATGAACACTGAAGCTTTCTTT. Its protein is CASSYDTVMNTEAFF.

The J gene is TRBJ1-4, the V gene TRBV19; D unresolved. The CDR3 loop spans 16 amino acids. V lost 1 base, J lost 5 bases, and 14 bases lay in between. The germline V gene encodes CDR1 LNHDA and CDR2 SQIVND (reference sequence). Here the CDR3 DNA reads TGTGCCAGTAGTATAGGGGATCGGACTGCGAATGAAAAACTGTTTTTT. Translating it yields CASSIGDRTANEKLFF.

By sample share, this clone is medium-sized. The genes are TRBV11-3 and TRBJ1-3; TRBD1 aligns across 7 bases. CDR3 length: 16 residues. V lost 4 bases, J lost 0 bases, and 6 bases stayed unmatched. Germline assignment: CDR1 SGHNT and CDR2 YENEEA. CDR3 loop: CASSSTGPSSGNTIYF. CDR3 nucleotides: TGTGCCAGCAGCTCGACAGGGCCGAGCTCTGGAAACACCATATATTTT.

This clone counts as medium-sized. The chain is built from TRBV11-3 and TRBJ2-1; no clear D gene. Trimming shortened V by 1 base and J by 15 bases, and 19 bases separated the two germline ends. The CDR3 is 14 residues long. Germline loops: CDR1 SGHNT, CDR2 YENEEA. The CDR3 DNA sequence: TGTGCCAGCAGCTTAGGGGTAGCTCACAACAGCAGGTTCTTC. Translating gives CASSLGVAHNSRFF.

This clone is termed medium-sized. The J gene is TRBJ2-5, the V gene TRBV6-8, with TRBD2 matching 12 bases. Germline V gene data show CDR1 as MNHGY and CDR2 as SAAAGT. V shed 6 bases, J shed 2 bases, and the junction held 4 bases outside the gene matches. This CDR3 is 15 amino acids long. For the CDR3, the DNA is TGTGCCAGCAGGTCGACTAGCGGGAGTCAAGAGACCCAGTACTTC. Its protein product is CASRSTSGSQETQYF.

By frequency in the sample, this clone is large. The chain is built from TRBV9 and TRBJ1-5; the D gene is possibly TRBD1 (5 bases). This CDR3 is 13 amino acids long. CDR1 and CDR2 from the germline V gene are SGDLS and YYNGEE. The V and J ends lost 0 bases and 9 bases respectively, with 10 bases between them. CDR3 in DNA: TGTGCCAGCAGCGTAGCTACTGGGGGGCCCCAGCATTTT. It yields the protein CASSVATGGPQHF.

This chain connects TRBV29-1 to TRBJ2-1, with 11 bases matching TRBD1. CDR1 is SQVTM and CDR2 is ANQGSEA in the germline V gene. CDR3 length equals 13 residues. After removal of 7 bases from V and 7 bases from J, the junction contained 6 bases not matched to a gene. CDR3 region: CSARTGGRNEQFF. CDR3 in DNA: TGCAGCGCGAGGACAGGGGGCAGGAATGAGCAGTTCTTC.

V and J are TRBV10-3 and TRBJ1-5, with D perhaps TRBD1 (5 bases). CDR3 length equals 17 residues. V was clipped by 0 bases and J by 2 bases, with 14 bases between them. Germline CDR1 reads ENHRY; CDR2 reads SYGVKD. The CDR3 region has the DNA TGTGCCATCAGTGAGTCTTGGATAGGCAGGGGCAATCAGCCCCAGCATTTT. Its protein product is CAISESWIGRGNQPQHF.

The rearrangement uses TRBV14 and TRBJ1-1; D is possibly TRBD1 (5 bases). Germline values: CDR1 SGHDN, CDR2 FVKESK. Deletions cut 3 bases from V and 1 base from J, with 12 bases between. The length of the CDR3 is 15 residues. Here the CDR3 DNA reads TGTGCCAGCAGCCAGCCGGGACTCAAGAACACTGAAGCTTTCTTT. Translating gives CASSQPGLKNTEAFF.

By share, this clone counts as medium-sized (0.01 to 0.1%). The V and J genes are TRBV9 and TRBJ1-6, with D tentatively TRBD1 (5 bases). The germline V gene has CDR1 SGDLS and CDR2 YYNGEE. This CDR3 contains 14 residues. V lost 3 bases to trimming and J lost 10 bases, with 14 bases between them. The CDR3 region is CASSAGGSRSPLHF. The CDR3 DNA reads TGTGCCAGCAGCGCCGGGGGTAGCCGCTCACCCCTCCACTTT. The full variable domain, its missing parts supplied by reference TRBV9 and TRBJ1-6, is DSGVTQTPKHLITATGQRVTLRCSPRSGDLSVYWYQQSLDQGLQFLIQYYNGEERAKGNILERFSAQQFPDLHSELNLSSLELGDSALYFCASSAGGSRSPLHFGNGTRLTVT.

This clone was seen only a few times. The V gene is TRBV12-5, the J gene TRBJ2-2; 11 bases map to TRBD2. V shed 1 base and J 4 bases; nucleotides not matched to a gene: 2. The CDR3 totals 16 residues. Per the germline V gene, CDR1 is LGHNT and CDR2 is FRNRAP. The CDR3 is CASGLALAGGTGELFF. The DNA for the CDR3 is TGTGCTAGTGGTTTGGCCCTAGCGGGGGGCACCGGGGAGCTGTTTTTT.

This clone was seen more than once but under ten times. The DNA for the CDR3 is TGTGCCAGCAGTGGGAGCGGGAGGACCTACAATGAGCAGTTCTTC. Its translation is CASSGSGRTYNEQFF. The genes are TRBV2 and TRBJ2-1, with TRBD2 identical over 9 bases. Trimming at V came to 4 bases and at J to 2 bases, leaving 3 bases not matched to a gene. The CDR3 covers 15 residues. Looked up from germline, CDR1 is SNHLY and CDR2 is FYNNEI. Full variable domain (outside the CDR3, taken from reference TRBV2 and TRBJ2-1): EPEVTQTPSHQVTQMGQEVILRCVPISNHLYFYWYRQILGQKVEFLVSFYNNEISEKSEIFDDQFSVERPDGSNFTLKIRSTKLEDSAMYFCASSGSGRTYNEQFFGPGTRLTVL.

This sequence joins TRBV5-1 and TRBJ1-3, with TRBD1 as a possible D gene (6 bases). Germline V gene sequence: CDR1 SGHRS, CDR2 YFSETQ. CDR3 length: 14 residues. The V end lost 4 bases, the J end lost 11 bases, and 19 bases lay between the germline ends. The CDR3 here is CASSRGPRLSAIYF. DNA of the CDR3: TGCGCCAGCAGCCGGGGGCCCCGTCTGAGCGCCATATATTTT.